Listed below are T cell receptor beta chains from one sample, sequenced in a study of blood T cell repertoires in COVID-19. TCRdb's table, derived via immunoSEQ multiplex PCR, lists solely in-frame clones and lacks some. The data hold about 140,000 clones, with approximately 85% observed a single time. The sequencing input was peripheral blood. These receptors were taken from a man between 65 and 85 years old with acute or convalescent COVID-19. Both conserved end residues are part of each CDR3. A D gene is named only where the DNA matches it firmly. Clone size is not always given. Where it is, it says once, few, many or a class for expanded clones.

.	.	TRBV6-1	TRBJ2-3	TGTGCCAGCAGTGAAGCCGGCGGGGGCACCCCAGATACGCAGTATTTT	CASSEAGGGTPDTQYF
.	.	TRBV5-1	TRBJ1-1	TGCGCCAGCAGCTTCTGGACGGGGACAAAGGGCACTGAAGCTTTCTTT	CASSFWTGTKGTEAFF
TRBD2	.	TRBV12-5	TRBJ2-1	TGTGCTAGTGGTCGAAACGGTGTCGGGGGGGACTCCTACAATGAGCAGTTCTTC	CASGRNGVGGDSYNEQFF
.	.	TRBV18	TRBJ1-1	TGTGCCAGCTCACCCGGATATGGGGGGGCACCTTTCTTT	CASSPGYGGAPFF
TRBD2	once	TRBV6-6	TRBJ2-1	TGTGCCAGCAGGGTATCAGCGGGAGTGCATGAGCAGTTCTTC	CASRVSAGVHEQFF
.	.	TRBV7-8	TRBJ1-2	TGTGCCAGCAGCCTTCAAGGACTTAACTATGGCTACACCTTC	CASSLQGLNYGYTF
.	.	TRBV30	TRBJ2-5	TGTGCCTGGAGTGTTCCCCGGGGGACCCAGTACTTC	CAWSVPRGTQYF
.	.	TRBV28	TRBJ1-3	TGTGCCAGCATCAAACGGGGAGGTGGAAACACCATATATTTT	CASIKRGGGNTIYF
TRBD1	.	TRBV28	TRBJ1-5	TGTGCCAGCAGACCTCCGTCGGCAGGGGGAGGTCAGCCCCAGCATTTT	CASRPPSAGGGQPQHF
TRBD1	once	TRBV7-9	TRBJ2-7	TGTGCCAGCAGCCCCGGGACAGAGTCCTTC	CASSPGTESF
.	.	TRBV2	TRBJ2-7	TGTGCCAGCAGCAGGGCCCTTACAACCTACGAGCAGTACTTC	CASSRALTTYEQYF
.	.	TRBV3-1/TRBV3-2	TRBJ1-1	TGTGCCAGCAGCCAAGAGCGGAGAATTAACACTGAAGCTTTCTTT	CASSQERRINTEAFF
.	.	TRBV2	TRBJ2-5	TGTGCCAGCAGTGAAAGGCAGGGGTCCGAGACCCAGTACTTC	CASSERQGSETQYF
TRBD2	.	TRBV7-2	TRBJ2-1	TGTGCCAGCAGCCCCCCCGGTAGCGGGAGCAATGAGCAGTTCTTC	CASSPPGSGSNEQFF
.	.	TRBV29-1	TRBJ1-4	TGCAGCGTTGAGGGGGGGGATGAAAAACTGTTTTTT	CSVEGGDEKLFF
.	.	TRBV10-3	TRBJ2-3	TGTGCCATCAGTGCCAAGGGAGCAGTTAATACGCAGTATTTT	CAISAKGAVNTQYF
.	.	TRBV9	TRBJ2-5	TGTGCCAGCAGCGCAGGGGCGGGTGAGACCCAGTACTTC	CASSAGAGETQYF